The 18 T cell receptor beta chains below come from one sample, sequenced in a study of blood T cell repertoires in COVID-19 (TCRdb year 2020). Libraries were built with the immunoSEQ multiplex PCR assay. The source is immuneACCESS, and TCRdb retained only in-frame sequences with V and J called. Part of the clones is not carried over; for the studies checked, unresolved V genes explain less than half of this, and the remainder is unexplained. The sample contains roughly 220,000 clones, about 86% of them found a single time. The ten largest clones represent about 2.4% of the sample. Sequencing was done on a sample of peripheral blood. These receptors were taken from a woman aged 60-75 years with acute or convalescent COVID-19.

The CDR3 DNA reads as TGTGCCAGCTCACCTACAGGGGAGAGGAACACTGAAGCTTTCTTT. Amino acids: CASSPTGERNTEAFF. This sequence joins TRBV18 and TRBJ1-1, with 7 bases lining up with TRBD1. The germline V gene has CDR1 KGHSH and CDR2 LQKENI. CDR3 length: 15 residues. V lost 3 bases and J lost 1; bases outside the gene matches: 5.

J is TRBJ1-6 and V is TRBV2, with TRBD1 matching 9 bases. The V segment lost 0 bases and the J segment 3 bases; nucleotides outside the gene matches: 0. Germline V gene lookup returns CDR1 SNHLY and CDR2 FYNNEI. CDR3 length: 16 residues. The CDR3 region is CASSEADRGYNSPLHF. The CDR3 nucleotides are TGTGCCAGCAGTGAAGCGGACAGGGGCTATAATTCACCCCTCCACTTT.

The chain joins TRBV7-9 to TRBJ2-1; 12 positions match TRBD2. Per germline, CDR1 SEHNR and CDR2 FQNEAQ (reference sequence). V shed 6 bases and J 10 bases; nucleotides not matched to a gene: 10. The CDR3 spans 15 residues. CDR3 residues: CASRPASGGASEQFF. The CDR3 DNA follows: TGTGCCAGCAGACCAGCTAGCGGGGGGGCATCGGAGCAGTTCTTC.

V and J are TRBV3-1 (or the pseudogene TRBV3-2) and TRBJ1-5; 7 nucleotides agree with TRBD1. Per germline, CDR1 LGHDT and CDR2 YNNKEL (reference sequence). J was trimmed by 5 bases and V by 4 bases; bases with no gene match: 5. This CDR3 is built from 14 residues. The CDR3 DNA follows: TGTGCCAGCAGCCCCGACAGGGCAGATCAGCCCCAGCATTTT. Its translation is CASSPDRADQPQHF.

CDR3 residues: CSVDAGVGGYTF. For the CDR3, the DNA is TGCAGCGTTGATGCGGGGGTGGGTGGCTACACCTTC. The chain combines TRBV29-1 with TRBJ1-2; D may be TRBD1 (5 bases). The CDR3 extends over 12 amino acids. The germline CDR1 and CDR2 sequences are SQVTM and ANQGSEA. The V gene lost 3 bases and the J gene lost 7 bases, with 12 bases spanning the gap.

The chain employs TRBV29-1 and TRBJ1-2, with D possibly matching TRBD1 (5 bases). Trimming removed 0 bases at V and 7 bases at J, with 12 bases between. This CDR3 comprises 13 residues. Per the germline V gene, CDR1 is SQVTM and CDR2 is ANQGSEA. DNA for the CDR3: TGCAGCGTTGAAGAGGGGGGAAGCGGTGGCTACACCTTC. Residues: CSVEEGGSGGYTF. Using reference TRBV29-1 and TRBJ1-2 for the parts outside the CDR3, the full variable domain is SAVISQKPSRDICQRGTSLTIQCQVDSQVTMMFWYRQQPGQSLTLIATANQGSEATYESGFVIDKFPISRPNLTFSTLTVSNMSPEDSSIYLCSVEEGGSGGYTFGSGTRLTVV.

Of note for this clone: Relative to the germline gene, one junction end is altered; a read error may explain this. The chain employs TRBV6-1 and TRBJ2-4; D is perhaps TRBD1 (6 bases). The CDR3 loop spans 19 amino acids. Looked up from germline, CDR1 is MNHNS and CDR2 is SASEGT. The CDR3: CTSSDHFEYRDLAKNIQYF. In DNA form, the CDR3 reads TGTACCAGCAGTGATCATTTTGAATACAGGGACCTAGCCAAAAACATTCAGTACTTC.

A few counts support this clone. The chain joins TRBV29-1 to TRBJ1-2, with D perhaps matching TRBD1 (6 bases). V was pared by 1 base and J by 8 bases, with 14 bases between. Germline V gives CDR1 SQVTM, CDR2 ANQGSEA. The CDR3 is made up of 13 amino acids. This chain's CDR3 is CSVEVGPGVGYTF. The CDR3 DNA reads TGCAGCGTTGAAGTTGGTCCAGGGGTCGGCTACACCTTC.

This rearrangement joins TRBV6-5 to TRBJ1-5; 7 positions match TRBD1. This CDR3 is 15 amino acids long. The V and J ends lost 10 bases and 6 bases, in that order; junction bases with no gene match: 15. Per the germline V gene, CDR1 is MNHEY and CDR2 is SVGAGI. DNA for the CDR3: TGTGCCACACGAGACAGGGTTTTCGTCGGTCAGCCCCAGCATTTT. Translating it yields CATRDRVFVGQPQHF.

The gene calls are TRBV19 and TRBJ1-5; 7 nucleotides match TRBD1. The CDR3 has 15 residues. In germline, CDR1 is LNHDA, CDR2 SQIVND (reference sequence). V was pared by 5 bases and J by 2 bases, with 6 bases of the junction left unmatched. In nucleotides, the CDR3 is TGTGCCAGTAGTGATTCAGGGGGAGGCAATCAGCCCCAGCATTTT. Translation gives CASSDSGGGNQPQHF.

The rearrangement uses TRBV5-4 and TRBJ1-1; 11 positions match TRBD1. There are 16 residues in the CDR3. CDR1 is SGHNT and CDR2 is YYREEE in the germline V gene (reference sequence). V shed 4 bases, J shed 0 bases, and the junction held 5 bases outside the gene matches. CDR3 bases: TGTGCCAGCAGCCCCGGACAGGGGGCGGTGAACACTGAAGCTTTCTTT. Translated, it gives CASSPGQGAVNTEAFF.

This chain links TRBV5-1 with TRBJ1-1; D remains ambiguous. CDR3 size: 14 residues. The V end lost 0 bases, the J end lost 2 bases, and 8 bases lay between the germline ends. Germline lookup yields CDR1 SGHRS and CDR2 YFSETQ. In nucleotides, the CDR3 is TGCGCCAGCAGCTTGGAGACAACCAACACTGAAGCTTTCTTT. Its translation: CASSLETTNTEAFF.

The chain has TRBV4-1 and TRBJ1-2; 9 bases map to TRBD1. J was trimmed by 7 bases and V by 3 bases; bases with no gene match: 9. The germline V gene has CDR1 MGHRA and CDR2 YSYEKL. The CDR3 contains 15 residues. The CDR3 DNA is TGCGCCAGCAGCCACGACCCGGGACAGGGCTTTGGCTACACCTTC. This translates into CASSHDPGQGFGYTF.

The chain has TRBV7-9 and TRBJ2-3, with D tentatively TRBD1 (6 bases). Trimming left V 1 base short and J 2 bases short, with 13 bases between. The CDR3 spans 16 residues. Germline CDR1 is SEHNR and CDR2 is FQNEAQ (reference sequence). The CDR3 spells CASSLVLPGDTDTQYF. For the CDR3, the DNA is TGTGCCAGCAGCTTAGTATTGCCAGGGGACACAGATACGCAGTATTTT.

The chain joins TRBV20-1 to TRBJ2-7; 8 nucleotides align to TRBD1. Germline V gene sequence: CDR1 DFQATT, CDR2 SNEGSKA (reference sequence). The length of the CDR3 is 11 residues. The J segment lost 6 bases and the V segment lost 6 bases, leaving 4 bases of the junction unmatched. DNA of the CDR3: TGCAGTGCCGATGGACAGGGCGAGCAGTACTTC. Encoded protein: CSADGQGEQYF.

The chain is built from TRBV2 and TRBJ1-6; 7 nucleotides match TRBD1. The CDR3 consists of 16 residues. Germline CDR1 and CDR2: SNHLY and FYNNEI. The V and J ends lost 4 bases and 5 bases, in that order; junction bases with no gene match: 8. CDR3 protein: CASSGQGPSNNSPLHF. CDR3 bases: TGTGCCAGCAGTGGACAGGGTCCCTCGAATAATTCACCCCTCCACTTT.

This rearrangement joins TRBV18 to TRBJ1-2, with 8 bases aligning to TRBD1. CDR3 length: 15 amino acids. Germline-derived CDR1 and CDR2 are KGHSH and LQKENI. After removal of 3 bases from V and 1 base from J, the junction contained 4 bases not matched to a gene. CDR3 in DNA: TGTGCCAGCTCACCTCAGGGGGCTTTTAACTATGGCTACACCTTC. This sequence encodes CASSPQGAFNYGYTF.

The genes are TRBV27 and TRBJ2-3; TRBD2 matches 13 bases. CDR1 is MNHEY and CDR2 is SMNVEV in the germline V gene (reference sequence). V lost 6 bases and J lost 2; bases outside the gene matches: 5. The CDR3 is 16 residues long. CDR3 sequence: CASSPTSGGATDTQYF. CDR3 nucleotide sequence: TGTGCCAGCAGCCCTACTAGCGGGGGGGCCACAGATACGCAGTATTTT.